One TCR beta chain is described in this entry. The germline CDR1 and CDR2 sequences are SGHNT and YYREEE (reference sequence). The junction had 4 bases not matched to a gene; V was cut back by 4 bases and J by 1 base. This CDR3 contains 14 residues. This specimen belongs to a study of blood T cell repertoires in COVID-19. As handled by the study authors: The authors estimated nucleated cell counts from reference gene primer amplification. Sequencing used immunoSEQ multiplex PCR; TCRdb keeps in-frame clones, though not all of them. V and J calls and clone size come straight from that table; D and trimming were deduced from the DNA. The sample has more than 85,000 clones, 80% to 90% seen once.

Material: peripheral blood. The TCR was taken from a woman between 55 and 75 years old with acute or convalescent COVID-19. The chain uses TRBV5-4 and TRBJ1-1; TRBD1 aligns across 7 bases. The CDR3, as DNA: TGTGCCAGCAGCCACCAGGGGGAGAACACTGAAGCTTTCTTT. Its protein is CASSHQGENTEAFF.